The sequence of this T cell receptor (beta chain) was determined in a study of blood T cell repertoires in COVID-19. Produced via immunoSEQ multiplex PCR; TCRdb's table is partial and in-frame only. The table records about 60,000 clones, around 88% of them present only once. The receptor was isolated from a man in his sixties with acute or convalescent COVID-19. The sequencing input was peripheral blood.

CDR3 DNA: TGTGCCAGCAGCCCGGACAACTCCTACGAGCAGTACTTC. Translating gives CASSPDNSYEQYF. This chain uses TRBV7-3 with TRBJ2-7, with D possibly matching TRBD1 (5 bases). V shed 5 bases and J shed 0 bases, with 8 bases lying between them. Germline V gives CDR1 SGHTA, CDR2 FQGTGA. The CDR3 is 13 residues long. Filled out from reference TRBV7-3 and TRBJ2-7, the complete variable domain reads GAGVSQTPSNKVTEKGKYVELRCDPISGHTALYWYRQSLGQGPEFLIYFQGTGAADDSGLPNDRFFAVRPEGSVSTLKIQRTERGDSAVYLCASSPDNSYEQYFGPGTRLTVT.